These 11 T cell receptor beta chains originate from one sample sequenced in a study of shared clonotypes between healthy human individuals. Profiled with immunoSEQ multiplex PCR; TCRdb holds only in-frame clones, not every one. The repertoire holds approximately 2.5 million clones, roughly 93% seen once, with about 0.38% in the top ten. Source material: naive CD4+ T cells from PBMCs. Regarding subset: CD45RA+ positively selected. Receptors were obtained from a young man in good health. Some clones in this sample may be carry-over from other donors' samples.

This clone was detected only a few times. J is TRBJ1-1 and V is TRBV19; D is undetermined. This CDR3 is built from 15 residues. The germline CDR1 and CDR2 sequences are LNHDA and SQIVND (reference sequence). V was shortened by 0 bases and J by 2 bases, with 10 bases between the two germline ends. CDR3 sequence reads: CASSIEQSLNTEAFF. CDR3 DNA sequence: TGTGCCAGTAGTATAGAACAGTCCCTAAACACTGAAGCTTTCTTT.

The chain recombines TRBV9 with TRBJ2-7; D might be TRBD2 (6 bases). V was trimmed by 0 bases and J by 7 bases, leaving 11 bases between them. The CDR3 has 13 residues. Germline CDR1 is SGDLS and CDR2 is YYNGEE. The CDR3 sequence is CASSVEFGGEQYF. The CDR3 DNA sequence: TGTGCCAGCAGCGTAGAGTTCGGGGGAGAGCAGTACTTC.

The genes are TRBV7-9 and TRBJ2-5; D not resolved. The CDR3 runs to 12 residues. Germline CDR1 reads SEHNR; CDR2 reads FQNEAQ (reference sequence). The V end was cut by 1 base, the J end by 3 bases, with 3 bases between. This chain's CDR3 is CASSLEEETQYF. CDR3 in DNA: TGTGCCAGCAGCTTAGAGGAAGAGACCCAGTACTTC.

The CDR3 protein is CASSLDRGQGISYEQYF. The DNA for the CDR3 is TGTGCCAGCAGCTTAGATCGTGGACAGGGGATCTCCTACGAGCAGTACTTC. The gene calls are TRBV11-2 and TRBJ2-7, with 9 bases identical to TRBD1. The V gene end was trimmed by 0 bases and the J gene end by 0 bases; junction bases not matched to a gene: 6. Germline values: CDR1 SGHAT, CDR2 FQNNGV. This CDR3 comprises 17 residues.

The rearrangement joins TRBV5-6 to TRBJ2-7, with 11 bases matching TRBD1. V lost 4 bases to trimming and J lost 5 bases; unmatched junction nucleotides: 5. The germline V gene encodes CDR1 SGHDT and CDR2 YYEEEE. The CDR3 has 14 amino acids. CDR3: CASSGDRGFDEQYF. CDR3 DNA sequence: TGTGCCAGCAGCGGGGACAGGGGGTTCGACGAGCAGTACTTC.

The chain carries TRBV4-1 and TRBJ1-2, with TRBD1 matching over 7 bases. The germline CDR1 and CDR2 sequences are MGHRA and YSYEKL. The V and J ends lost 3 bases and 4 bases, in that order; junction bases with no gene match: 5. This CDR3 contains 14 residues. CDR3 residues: CASSHGQALYGYTF. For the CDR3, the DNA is TGCGCCAGCAGCCACGGACAGGCGCTCTATGGCTACACCTTC.

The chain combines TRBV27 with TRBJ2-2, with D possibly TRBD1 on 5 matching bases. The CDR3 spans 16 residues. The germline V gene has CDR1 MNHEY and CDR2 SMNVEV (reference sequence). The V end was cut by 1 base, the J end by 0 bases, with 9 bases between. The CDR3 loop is CASSLLGRANTGELFF. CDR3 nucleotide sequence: TGTGCCAGCAGTTTATTAGGCAGGGCGAACACCGGGGAGCTGTTTTTT.

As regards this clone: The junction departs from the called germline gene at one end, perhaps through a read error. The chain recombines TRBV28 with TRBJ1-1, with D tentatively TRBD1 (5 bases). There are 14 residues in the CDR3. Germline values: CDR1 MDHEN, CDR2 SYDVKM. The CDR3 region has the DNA TGTGTCAGCAGTTCCCCCTCTGGGAGGGGTGAAGCTTTCTTT. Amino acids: CVSSSPSGRGEAFF.

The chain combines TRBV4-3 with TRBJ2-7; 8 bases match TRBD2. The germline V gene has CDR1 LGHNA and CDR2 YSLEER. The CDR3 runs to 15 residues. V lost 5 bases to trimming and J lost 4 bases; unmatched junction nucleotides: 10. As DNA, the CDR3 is TGCGCCAGCAGCTACGAACTAGCGGAATCTTACGAGCAGTACTTC. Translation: CASSYELAESYEQYF.

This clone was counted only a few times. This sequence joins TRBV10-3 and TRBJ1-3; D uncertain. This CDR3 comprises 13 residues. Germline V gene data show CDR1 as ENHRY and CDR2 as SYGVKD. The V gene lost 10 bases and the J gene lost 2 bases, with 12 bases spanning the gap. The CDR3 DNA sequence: TGTGCCACGACGGAGAACCCTGGAAACACCATATATTTT. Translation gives CATTENPGNTIYF.

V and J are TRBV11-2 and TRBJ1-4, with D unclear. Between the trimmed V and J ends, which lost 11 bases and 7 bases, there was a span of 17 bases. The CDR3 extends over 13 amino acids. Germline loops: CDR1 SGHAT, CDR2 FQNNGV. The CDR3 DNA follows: TGTGCCTCCCCCGGAGGGCATCCTGAAAAACTGTTTTTT. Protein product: CASPGGHPEKLFF.